This T cell receptor beta chain was sequenced for a study of control samples from healthy donors and cancer patients. This table comes from immunoSEQ multiplex PCR, and its TCRdb copy is limited to in-frame clones, with some not included. The table includes around 160,000 clones, 90% to 95% detected once. CDR1 is SQVTM and CDR2 is ANQGSEA in the germline V gene. Trimming stripped 1 base from V and 10 bases from J, with 14 bases between. The CDR3 is made up of 13 amino acids. Sequencing input: blood. The chain has TRBV29-1 and TRBJ1-3; D possibly corresponds to TRBD1 (5 bases). The receptor comes from a man between 18 and 29 years old in good health. CDR3 region: CSVEGGPGYTIYF. The DNA of the CDR3 is TGCAGCGTTGAAGGTGGCCCAGGGTATACCATATATTTT.